The rows below give T cell receptor beta chains drawn from one sample of a study of CD8 T cells in ankylosing spondylitis. One entry per CDR3 protein, called by TCRdb with MiXCR from the 5' RACE reads. The data contain roughly 97,000 distinct CDR3 sequences, 8% to 10% of them seen just once; the ten biggest clones take up approximately 9.7%. Specimen: blood, either unsorted or a sorted T cell fraction (not recorded which). The receptors were gathered from a male donor with ankylosing spondylitis or in good health (not recorded which). CDR3s include the opening cysteine and the closing phenylalanine or tryptophan. The D gene is left open where the match is weak. Expanded clones get a size class; other rows say once, few or many, or leave the size out.

size,V,D,length,J,DNA,CDR3
.,TRBV4-1,.,15,TRBJ2-3,TGCGCCAGCAGCCAAGATCGGGCGTTCACAGATACGCAGTATTTT,CASSQDRAFTDTQYF
many,TRBV12-3/TRBV12-4,.,16,TRBJ2-1,TGTGCCAGCAGTTTTCTTGGGACTGGAGCCTACAATGAGCAGTTCTTC,CASSFLGTGAYNEQFF
many,TRBV9,TRBD2,15,TRBJ2-1,TGTGCCAGCAACACAGGGACTAGCGGCTACAATGAGCAGTTCTTC,CASNTGTSGYNEQFF
few,TRBV12-3/TRBV12-4,TRBD1,17,TRBJ2-6,TGTGCCAGCATTACCGGGACAGTTATCTCTGGGGCCAACGTCCTGACTTTC,CASITGTVISGANVLTF
many,TRBV20-1,.,13,TRBJ2-7,TGCAGTGCTAGAGGTGGCAGGGGCTACGAGCAGTACTTC,CSARGGRGYEQYF
few,TRBV14,.,14,TRBJ1-5,TGTGCCAGCAGCGCAGGGCCTGGAGATCAGCCCCAGCATTTT,CASSAGPGDQPQHF
many,TRBV7-9,TRBD2,15,TRBJ2-3,TGTGCCAGCTTCCGGTTAGCGGGGGGTACAGATACGCAGTATTTT,CASFRLAGGTDTQYF
once,TRBV10-3,.,15,TRBJ1-4,TGTGCCATCAGTGAGGGGGGCCGGGGGAATGAAAAACTGTTTTTT,CAISEGGRGNEKLFF
few,TRBV7-2,.,15,TRBJ1-1,TGTGCCAGCAGCGAACTGACAGGAGTGAACACTGAAGCTTTCTTT,CASSELTGVNTEAFF
.,TRBV12-3/TRBV12-4,TRBD2,17,TRBJ2-1,TGTGCCAGCAGTCCCCCGACCGGGACTAGGGGGGTCAATGAGCAGTTCTTC,CASSPPTGTRGVNEQFF
many,TRBV7-2,.,15,TRBJ2-3,TGTGCCAGCAGCTTAGAAGGGACGGGCACAGATACGCAGTATTTT,CASSLEGTGTDTQYF
many,TRBV10-3,.,14,TRBJ2-5,TGTGCCATCAGTGAGTCTGGGGGCTTGGAGACCCAGTACTTC,CAISESGGLETQYF
many,TRBV12-3/TRBV12-4,.,14,TRBJ1-6,TGTGCCAGCAGTTTTTCACAGAATAATTCACCCCTCCACTTT,CASSFSQNNSPLHF
many,TRBV5-1,.,13,TRBJ1-4,TGCGCCAGCAGCGGAATACCGGGGGAAAAACTGTTTTTT,CASSGIPGEKLFF
few,TRBV7-2,.,15,TRBJ1-4,TGTGCCAGCAGCTCGCCGCTGGGAGGGGGGGAAAAACTGTTTTTT,CASSSPLGGGEKLFF
many,TRBV4-2,TRBD2,17,TRBJ2-7,TGTGCCAGCAGCCAACTCGTTGGGACTAGCGGGAACGGCGAGCAGTACTTC,CASSQLVGTSGNGEQYF
many,TRBV4-1,.,15,TRBJ2-7,TGCGCCAGCAGCCATAGGATCACAGACTCCTACGAGCAGTACTTC,CASSHRITDSYEQYF
few,TRBV20-1,.,14,TRBJ2-3,TGCAGTGCTATGGGCGGGACTAGCACAGATACGCAGTATTTT,CSAMGGTSTDTQYF
few,TRBV7-9,TRBD1,12,TRBJ2-1,TGTGCCAGCCAACCAGGGGGCAATGAGCAGTTCTTC,CASQPGGNEQFF
many,TRBV6-5,.,13,TRBJ2-7,TGTGCCAGCAGTTATGTGAACAGCTACGAGCAGTACTTC,CASSYVNSYEQYF
few,TRBV6-1,TRBD2,16,TRBJ2-3,TGTGCCAGCAGCCGGTTAGCGGGGGGCCCCACAGATACGCAGTATTTT,CASSRLAGGPTDTQYF
many,TRBV19,.,14,TRBJ1-1,TGTGCCAGTAGTATAGCTGCGAAAAACGCTGAAGCTTTCTTT,CASSIAAKNAEAFF
few,TRBV6-1,.,16,TRBJ2-6,TGTGCCAACTCGGACAGTGGTCTCTCTGGGGCCAACGTCCTGACTTTC,CANSDSGLSGANVLTF
many,TRBV29-1,.,14,TRBJ1-3,TGCAGCGTTGAAGTTCCGGGGTCTGGAAACACCATATATTTT,CSVEVPGSGNTIYF
many,TRBV4-2,TRBD2,16,TRBJ2-7,TGTGCCAGCAGCCAAGACCCCCTTCGAGCGGGGGCTGAGCAGTACTTC,CASSQDPLRAGAEQYF
many,TRBV3-1,.,13,TRBJ2-2,TGTGCCAGCAGCCAAGAAGGCCCCGCGGAGCTGTTTTTT,CASSQEGPAELFF
.,TRBV7-6,.,17,TRBJ1-1,TGTGCCAGCAGCTTAATCCGGAGAGAGGGGGGTAACACTGAAGCTTTCTTT,CASSLIRREGGNTEAFF
.,TRBV6-2/TRBV6-3,.,14,TRBJ2-7,TGTGCCAGCAGTTACGCGTCGGGTTACTACGAGCAGTACTTC,CASSYASGYYEQYF
many,TRBV5-1,.,12,TRBJ1-1,TGCGCCAGCAGCTTGGTAGACACTGAAGCTTTCTTT,CASSLVDTEAFF
many,TRBV20-1,.,10,TRBJ1-6,TGCAGTGCCCGGGTCCGCAGGGCCAGATTT,CSARVRRARF
many,TRBV5-1,.,13,TRBJ1-1,TGCGCCAGCAGTTCTGTAATGAACACTGAAGCTTTCTTT,CASSSVMNTEAFF